These 5 T cell receptor beta chains originate from one sample sequenced in a study of cytomegalovirus exposure and HLA in healthy donors. The PCR contained 60 Vbeta and 13 Jbeta primers. Libraries were prepared by immunoSEQ multiplex PCR; TCRdb keeps only in-frame clonotypes and omits some of them. The sample shows 150,000 to 200,000 clones, about 80% of them seen only once. The sample comprised PBMCs. Receptors originate from a man in his late teens or twenties in good health and CMV-seropositive.

Regarding this clone: The identical CDR3 is also encoded by other nucleotide sequences in the sample. The chain combines TRBV9 with TRBJ2-7; TRBD1 agrees at 8 bases. Germline CDR1 SGDLS, CDR2 YYNGEE. The length of the CDR3 is 14 residues. V dropped 3 bases and J dropped 0; count of bases not matched to a gene: 2. CDR3 residues: CASSATGGSYEQYF. The CDR3 DNA reads TGTGCCAGCAGCGCAACAGGGGGCTCCTACGAGCAGTACTTC.

The gene calls are TRBV5-1 and TRBJ2-7; tentatively, D is TRBD1 (5 bases). Germline V gene sequence: CDR1 SGHRS, CDR2 YFSETQ. V was shortened by 4 bases and J by 13 bases, with 30 bases between the two germline ends. The CDR3 has 16 amino acids. CDR3 amino acids: CASSPTGDGSLHFIYF. The CDR3 DNA follows: TGCGCCAGCAGCCCTACAGGAGACGGATCGTTACACTTTATTTACTTC.

This clone was observed once. The V call is TRBV9, the J call TRBJ1-1; D gene unclear. The CDR3 length is 14 residues. Germline loops: CDR1 SGDLS, CDR2 YYNGEE. Trimming left V 0 bases short and J 2 bases short, with 8 bases between. Here the CDR3 reads CASSVGHANTEAFF. The CDR3 DNA sequence: TGTGCCAGCAGCGTAGGGCACGCTAACACTGAAGCTTTCTTT.

This chain uses TRBV4-1 with TRBJ2-2; TRBD1 is a possible D gene (6 bases). Germline V lookup: CDR1 MGHRA, CDR2 YSYEKL. The CDR3 consists of 17 residues. V shed 0 bases and J shed 6 bases, with 17 bases lying between them. CDR3 DNA: TGCGCCAGCAGCCAAGACGAGAACAGGGTATCGGCCGGGGAGCTGTTTTTT. Its protein is CASSQDENRVSAGELFF.

The chain joins TRBV11-3 to TRBJ2-5; TRBD1 matches at 7 bases. Germline values: CDR1 SGHNT, CDR2 YENEEA. The CDR3 has 15 residues. With V trimmed by 0 bases and J by 4 bases, 5 bases remained unmatched. The chain's CDR3 is CASSLEGQAGETQYF. The CDR3 nucleotides are TGTGCCAGCAGCTTAGAAGGACAGGCGGGAGAGACCCAGTACTTC.